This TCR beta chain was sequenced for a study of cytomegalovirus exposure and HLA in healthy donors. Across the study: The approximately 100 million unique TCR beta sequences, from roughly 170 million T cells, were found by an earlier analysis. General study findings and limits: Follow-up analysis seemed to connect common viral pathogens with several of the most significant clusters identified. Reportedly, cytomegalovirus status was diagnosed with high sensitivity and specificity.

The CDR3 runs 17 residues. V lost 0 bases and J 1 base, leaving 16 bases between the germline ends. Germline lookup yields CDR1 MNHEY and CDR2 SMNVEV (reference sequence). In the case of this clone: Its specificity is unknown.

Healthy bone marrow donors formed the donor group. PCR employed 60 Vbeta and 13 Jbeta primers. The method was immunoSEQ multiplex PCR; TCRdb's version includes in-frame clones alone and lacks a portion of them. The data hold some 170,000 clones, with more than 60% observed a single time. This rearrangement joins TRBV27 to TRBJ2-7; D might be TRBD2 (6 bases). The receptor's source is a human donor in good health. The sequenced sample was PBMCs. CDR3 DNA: TGTGCCAGCAGTTTATCGAAGGTAGCGGAACCTTCCTACGAGCAGTACTTC. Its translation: CASSLSKVAEPSYEQYF.